These 32 T cell receptor beta chains originate from one sample sequenced in a study of T cells after posttransplantation cyclophosphamide. Measured with immunoSEQ multiplex PCR; TCRdb has only the in-frame clones, and not every one. The table has about 52,000 clones, around 94% seen once. The specimen sequenced was PBMCs. These receptors all stem from a woman in her thirties in good health and a related stem cell transplant donor.

The chain is built from TRBV9 and TRBJ2-5, with 8 nucleotides matching TRBD2. Germline V gene sequence: CDR1 SGDLS, CDR2 YYNGEE. The CDR3 extends over 16 amino acids. Trimming removed 2 bases from V and 4 bases from J; junction bases left unmatched: 10. CDR3 residues: CASSVDPRLALETQYF. The CDR3 DNA is TGTGCCAGCAGCGTCGACCCCAGACTAGCGCTAGAGACCCAGTACTTC. The whole variable domain, remainder taken from reference TRBV9 and TRBJ2-5, is DSGVTQTPKHLITATGQRVTLRCSPRSGDLSVYWYQQSLDQGLQFLIQYYNGEERAKGNILERFSAQQFPDLHSELNLSSLELGDSALYFCASSVDPRLALETQYFGPGTRLLVL.

This chain joins TRBV6-4 and TRBJ2-3, with D possibly matching TRBD2 (5 bases). Germline V gene sequence: CDR1 MRHNA, CDR2 SNTAGT. The CDR3 runs 15 residues. Trimming took 3 bases from V and 4 from J, leaving 14 bases between them. DNA of the CDR3: TGTGCCAGCAGTGAGTCCGGGATTGGGGCAGATACGCAGTATTTT. This encodes CASSESGIGADTQYF.

Concerning this clone: Other nucleotide sequences in the sample specify the same CDR3. The chain joins TRBV6-1 to TRBJ1-1, with D perhaps TRBD1 (5 bases). CDR3 length equals 15 residues. Trimming took off 1 base at V and 2 bases at J, with 11 bases between the two ends. Germline CDR1 reads MNHNS; CDR2 reads SASEGT. CDR3 coding DNA: TGTGCCAGCAGTGAAGGATACAGGCCTAACACTGAAGCTTTCTTT. Encoded protein: CASSEGYRPNTEAFF.

V is TRBV28 and J is TRBJ1-6; no firm D call. This CDR3 spans 13 amino acids. In germline, CDR1 is MDHEN, CDR2 SYDVKM. The germline V and J ends were trimmed by 7 bases and 7 bases, with 11 bases remaining between them. The CDR3 nucleotides read TGTGCCAGCAACCCCGGGGTGAATTCACCCCTCCACTTT. This sequence encodes CASNPGVNSPLHF.

The chain links TRBV5-1 to TRBJ2-1; 9 bases match TRBD2. Germline V gene lookup returns CDR1 SGHRS and CDR2 YFSETQ. Unmatched junction bases numbered 5, after V lost 2 bases and J lost 8 bases. This CDR3 region has 14 residues. The CDR3 here is CASSLVAGAYEQFF. The CDR3 nucleotides are TGCGCCAGCAGCTTAGTAGCGGGGGCTTATGAGCAGTTCTTC.

This chain connects TRBV5-1 to TRBJ2-1; 8 bases fit TRBD2. The germline V gene encodes CDR1 SGHRS and CDR2 YFSETQ. With V trimmed by 2 bases and J by 8 bases, 6 bases remained unmatched. The CDR3 is 14 residues long. CDR3: CASSFRTGGHEQFF. The CDR3 DNA reads as TGCGCCAGCAGCTTTAGGACGGGGGGGCATGAGCAGTTCTTC. The full variable domain, its missing parts supplied by reference TRBV5-1 and TRBJ2-1, is KAGVTQTPRYLIKTRGQQVTLSCSPISGHRSVSWYQQTPGQGLQFLFEYFSETQRNKGNFPGRFSGRQFSNSRSEMNVSTLELGDSALYLCASSFRTGGHEQFFGPGTRLTVL.

The chain carries TRBV5-4 and TRBJ2-1; 9 bases are a match to TRBD2. CDR1 is SGHNT and CDR2 is YYREEE in the germline V gene (reference sequence). CDR3 size: 16 residues. After removal of 1 base from V and 3 bases from J, the junction contained 5 bases not matched to a gene. CDR3 sequence: CASSLRLAGSYNEQFF. The CDR3 coding sequence is TGTGCCAGCAGCTTGAGGCTAGCGGGGAGCTACAATGAGCAGTTCTTC.

J is TRBJ1-1 and V is TRBV7-8; D uncertain. V lost 1 base and J 5 bases, leaving 11 bases between the germline ends. The CDR3 is 14 residues long. Germline assignment: CDR1 SGHVS and CDR2 FQNEAQ. The CDR3 reads CASSLGEIRTEAFF. The CDR3 nucleotides read TGTGCCAGCAGCTTAGGTGAAATCCGGACTGAAGCTTTCTTT.

The chain has TRBV4-3 and TRBJ2-1, with 11 bases matching TRBD2. CDR3 length equals 17 residues. The V and J ends lost 2 bases and 8 bases, in that order; junction bases with no gene match: 11. The germline gives CDR1 LGHNA, CDR2 YSLEER. The CDR3 DNA follows: TGCGCCAGCAGCCAAACTCCCGGACTAGCGGGTTTGGATGAGCAGTTCTTC. This gives the protein CASSQTPGLAGLDEQFF.

V is TRBV11-2 and J is TRBJ1-2; D unclear. Trimming shortened V by 1 base and J by 3 bases, and 12 bases separated the two germline ends. The CDR3 spans 15 residues. Per the germline V gene, CDR1 is SGHAT and CDR2 is FQNNGV. The CDR3 region has the DNA TGTGCCAGCAGCTTAGTTATAGAGTCTGACTATGGCTACACCTTC. It encodes CASSLVIESDYGYTF.

The chain employs TRBV9 and TRBJ1-2, with 9 positions matching TRBD1. Germline V gives CDR1 SGDLS, CDR2 YYNGEE. J lost 1 base, V lost 3 bases, and 7 bases had no gene match. The CDR3 runs 16 residues. As DNA, the CDR3 is TGTGCCAGCAGCGCCGGACAGGGGATCTATAACTATGGCTACACCTTC. Translated: CASSAGQGIYNYGYTF.

This chain joins TRBV18 and TRBJ1-2, with D perhaps TRBD1 (6 bases). CDR3 length equals 13 residues. Germline V gene lookup returns CDR1 KGHSH and CDR2 LQKENI. V lost 1 base, J lost 7 bases, and 10 bases lay in between. CDR3 coding DNA: TGTGCCAGCTCACCACGACAGGAAAGTGGCTACACCTTC. This codes for CASSPRQESGYTF.

The gene calls are TRBV7-9 and TRBJ2-6, with D perhaps matching TRBD1 (5 bases). V was shortened by 4 bases and J by 5 bases, with 9 bases between the two germline ends. The CDR3 sequence is 14 residues long. Looked up from germline, CDR1 is SEHNR and CDR2 is FQNEAQ (reference sequence). As DNA, the CDR3 is TGTGCCAGCAGCTCTCTGGACAGGGCCAACGTCCTGACTTTC. This encodes CASSSLDRANVLTF.

This chain uses TRBV5-1 with TRBJ1-1; TRBD1 is a possible D gene (5 bases). Trimming pared 3 bases from V and 2 bases from J, leaving 14 bases between. CDR3 length equals 15 residues. Germline V gives CDR1 SGHRS, CDR2 YFSETQ. The CDR3 sequence is CASSSGGGINTEAFF. The CDR3 coding sequence is TGCGCCAGCAGCTCCGGGGGGGGAATAAACACTGAAGCTTTCTTT.

This chain uses TRBV5-1 with TRBJ2-7; 11 nucleotides agree with TRBD2. V was clipped by 5 bases and J by 4 bases; unmatched bases: 8. Looked up from germline, CDR1 is SGHRS and CDR2 is YFSETQ. The CDR3 loop spans 15 amino acids. The DNA for the CDR3 is TGCGCCAGCAGTATCCTAGCGGGGGGAATGTACGAGCAGTACTTC. Protein product: CASSILAGGMYEQYF.

DNA of the CDR3: TGTGCCAGCAGCTTGGGGCACTCGAACACTGAAGCTTTCTTT. Its protein is CASSLGHSNTEAFF. V gene TRBV7-2 combines with J gene TRBJ1-1; D perhaps matches TRBD1 (5 bases). Germline CDR1 reads SGHTA; CDR2 reads FQGNSA. This CDR3 region has 14 residues. V lost 3 bases and J 1 base, leaving 9 bases between the germline ends.

This clone appeared once. This chain uses TRBV10-2 with TRBJ1-1; 7 bases map to TRBD1. CDR1 is WSHSY, CDR2 SAAADI, per germline. With V trimmed by 5 bases and J by 4 bases, 7 bases remained unmatched. The CDR3 sequence is 14 residues long. CDR3 region: CASSQTTGVTEAFF. In DNA form, the CDR3 reads TGCGCCAGCAGTCAAACCACAGGGGTCACTGAAGCTTTCTTT.

The rearrangement links TRBV28 to TRBJ1-1, with D tentatively TRBD1 (6 bases). Trimming removed 4 bases from V and 8 bases from J, with 11 bases in between. CDR1 is MDHEN and CDR2 is SYDVKM in the germline V gene. The length of the CDR3 is 12 residues. CDR3 DNA: TGTGCCAGCAGTTCTTCCGGGACAGAAGCTTTCTTT. Translating it yields CASSSSGTEAFF.

This sequence joins TRBV4-1 and TRBJ2-3; D might be TRBD2 (5 bases). CDR1 MGHRA and CDR2 YSYEKL come from the germline V gene. V was cut by 4 bases and J by 0 bases, with 8 bases left in between. CDR3 length: 14 residues. The chain's CDR3 is CASSPWTSTDTQYF. The DNA for the CDR3 is TGCGCCAGCAGCCCCTGGACTAGCACAGATACGCAGTATTTT.

V gene TRBV7-9 combines with J gene TRBJ2-2, with 10 bases fitting TRBD1. This CDR3 contains 16 residues. Trimming took 3 bases from V and 5 from J; bases not matched to a gene: 6. Per germline, CDR1 SEHNR and CDR2 FQNEAQ (reference sequence). CDR3 loop: CASSLRQGAPTGELFF. CDR3 DNA sequence: TGTGCCAGCAGCTTGCGACAGGGGGCTCCGACCGGGGAGCTGTTTTTT.

This clone appeared a single time. CDR3 region: CASSPGASGGPRNEQFF. In DNA form, the CDR3 reads TGTGCCAGCTCACCAGGGGCTAGCGGGGGGCCGCGGAATGAGCAGTTCTTC. V usage is TRBV18 and J usage is TRBJ2-1; 11 bases map to TRBD2. CDR1 is KGHSH, CDR2 LQKENI, per germline. V lost 2 bases to trimming and J lost 7 bases; unmatched junction nucleotides: 10. CDR3 size: 17 residues.

This clone was detected once. The J gene is TRBJ2-5, the V gene TRBV30, with TRBD2 matching 12 bases. The V segment lost 0 bases and the J segment 5 bases; nucleotides outside the gene matches: 4. CDR3 length: 15 residues. Germline V lookup: CDR1 GTSNPN, CDR2 SVGIG (reference sequence). The CDR3 reads CAWSVGTSGWETQYF. DNA for the CDR3: TGTGCCTGGAGTGTAGGGACTAGCGGGTGGGAGACCCAGTACTTC.

This clone was observed once. The chain recombines TRBV27 with TRBJ1-5; D is undetermined. Germline values: CDR1 MNHEY, CDR2 SMNVEV (reference sequence). The CDR3 is 15 residues long. V was clipped by 2 bases and J by 2 bases, with 10 bases between them. In DNA form, the CDR3 reads TGTGCCAGCAGTTTACGGTACAGACGCAATCAGCCCCAGCATTTT. It translates to CASSLRYRRNQPQHF.

V and J are TRBV7-8 and TRBJ2-2, with 8 bases lining up with TRBD2. Per the germline V gene, CDR1 is SGHVS and CDR2 is FQNEAQ. V lost 5 bases to trimming and J lost 6 bases; unmatched junction nucleotides: 8. The CDR3 sequence is 15 residues long. This CDR3 is CASSLRGGLAGELFF. CDR3 DNA sequence: TGTGCCAGCAGCCTCCGGGGGGGGTTAGCCGGGGAGCTGTTTTTT.

The chain uses TRBV6-1 and TRBJ2-5; possible D gene TRBD2, 5 bases. This CDR3 is 16 amino acids long. Looked up from germline, CDR1 is MNHNS and CDR2 is SASEGT. Trimming stripped 4 bases from V and 7 bases from J, with 22 bases between. In nucleotides, the CDR3 is TGTGCCAGCAGTGCCTCTTCCTCCAGCGGCGGTCGGACCCAGTACTTC. Amino acid sequence: CASSASSSSGGRTQYF.

The J gene is TRBJ2-1, the V gene TRBV19, with D tentatively TRBD2 (6 bases). The CDR3 is 14 amino acids. In germline, CDR1 is LNHDA, CDR2 SQIVND (reference sequence). V was clipped by 10 bases and J by 7 bases, with 20 bases between them. The CDR3, as DNA: TGTGCCATCAGCCGCGGGGAAATGTGGAATGAGCAGTTCTTC. Protein: CAISRGEMWNEQFF.

V and J are TRBV9 and TRBJ1-4, with 10 nucleotides matching TRBD1. The V gene's germline CDR1 is SGDLS and CDR2 YYNGEE. This CDR3 is 15 amino acids long. The V segment lost 3 bases and the J segment 6 bases; nucleotides outside the gene matches: 5. This CDR3 is CASSAEGTGDEKLFF. DNA for the CDR3: TGTGCCAGCAGCGCCGAAGGGACAGGGGATGAAAAACTGTTTTTT.

This clone occurred once. V and J are TRBV7-9 and TRBJ2-3, with D unclear. Trimming shortened V by 5 bases and J by 3 bases, and 15 bases separated the two germline ends. The CDR3 extends over 15 amino acids. Germline values: CDR1 SEHNR, CDR2 FQNEAQ (reference sequence). In DNA, the CDR3 is TGTGCCAGCAGCGCGGCTACATGGGTAACAGATACGCAGTATTTT. This sequence encodes CASSAATWVTDTQYF.

V usage is TRBV5-5 and J usage is TRBJ2-5; D is possibly TRBD2 (5 bases). The CDR3 is 13 residues long. Germline V gene data show CDR1 as SGHKS and CDR2 as YYEKEE (reference sequence). Trimming stripped 3 bases from V and 2 bases from J, with 8 bases between. CDR3 bases: TGTGCCAGCAGCTCGGGGTATCAAGAGACCCAGTACTTC. This gives the protein CASSSGYQETQYF.

CDR3 coding DNA: TGTGCCAGCTCACCAGGGCAGGATCGTAACTATGGCTACACCTTC. Its translation: CASSPGQDRNYGYTF. J is TRBJ1-2 and V is TRBV18; unclear D gene. The CDR3 contains 15 residues. The V gene lost 2 bases and the J gene lost 1 base, with 11 bases spanning the gap. Germline V lookup: CDR1 KGHSH, CDR2 LQKENI.

The rearrangement uses TRBV19 and TRBJ1-2; possibly TRBD1 for D (5 bases). Trimming shortened V by 7 bases and J by 2 bases, and 8 bases separated the two germline ends. This CDR3 contains 12 residues. Germline V gives CDR1 LNHDA, CDR2 SQIVND (reference sequence). For the CDR3, the DNA is TGTGCCAGTAACAGGCAGAACTATGGCTACACCTTC. Amino acid sequence: CASNRQNYGYTF.

The rearrangement uses TRBV27 and TRBJ2-7, with D maybe TRBD2 (5 bases). Germline CDR1 and CDR2: MNHEY and SMNVEV (reference sequence). V shed 7 bases and J shed 2 bases, with 15 bases lying between them. There are 14 residues in the CDR3. The CDR3 DNA sequence: TGTGCCAGCACACAAGTCGGCGGGCCCTACGAGCAGTACTTC. Encoded protein: CASTQVGGPYEQYF.